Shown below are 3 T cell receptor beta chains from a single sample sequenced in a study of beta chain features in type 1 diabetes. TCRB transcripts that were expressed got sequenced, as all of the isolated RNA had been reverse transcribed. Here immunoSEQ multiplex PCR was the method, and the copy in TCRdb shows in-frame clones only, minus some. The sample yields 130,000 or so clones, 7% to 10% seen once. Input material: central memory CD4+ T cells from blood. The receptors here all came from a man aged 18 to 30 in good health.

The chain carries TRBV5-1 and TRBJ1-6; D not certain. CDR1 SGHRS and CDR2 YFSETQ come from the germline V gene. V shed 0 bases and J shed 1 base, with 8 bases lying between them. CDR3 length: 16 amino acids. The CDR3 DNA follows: TGCGCCAGCAGCTTGGCCGTTAGTTCCTATAATTCACCCCTCCACTTT. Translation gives CASSLAVSSYNSPLHF.

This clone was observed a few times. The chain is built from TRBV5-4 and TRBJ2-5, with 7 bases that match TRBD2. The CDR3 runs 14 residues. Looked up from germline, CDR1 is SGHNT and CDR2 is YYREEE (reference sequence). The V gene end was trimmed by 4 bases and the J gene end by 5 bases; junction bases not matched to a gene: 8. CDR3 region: CASSRTGGGETQYF. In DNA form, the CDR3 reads TGTGCCAGCAGCCGGACGGGGGGTGGGGAGACCCAGTACTTC. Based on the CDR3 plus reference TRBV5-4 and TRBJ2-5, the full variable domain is ETGVTQSPTHLIKTRGQQVTLRCSSQSGHNTVSWYQQALGQGPQFIFQYYREEENGRGNFPPRFSGLQFPNYSSELNVNALELDDSALYLCASSRTGGGETQYFGPGTRLLVL.

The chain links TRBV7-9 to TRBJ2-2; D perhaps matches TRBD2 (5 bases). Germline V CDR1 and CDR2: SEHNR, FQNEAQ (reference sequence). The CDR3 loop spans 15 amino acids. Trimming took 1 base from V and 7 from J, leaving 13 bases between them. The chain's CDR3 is CASSLVSLAGGELFF. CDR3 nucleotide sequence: TGTGCCAGCAGCTTAGTTTCGCTCGCGGGCGGGGAGCTGTTTTTT.